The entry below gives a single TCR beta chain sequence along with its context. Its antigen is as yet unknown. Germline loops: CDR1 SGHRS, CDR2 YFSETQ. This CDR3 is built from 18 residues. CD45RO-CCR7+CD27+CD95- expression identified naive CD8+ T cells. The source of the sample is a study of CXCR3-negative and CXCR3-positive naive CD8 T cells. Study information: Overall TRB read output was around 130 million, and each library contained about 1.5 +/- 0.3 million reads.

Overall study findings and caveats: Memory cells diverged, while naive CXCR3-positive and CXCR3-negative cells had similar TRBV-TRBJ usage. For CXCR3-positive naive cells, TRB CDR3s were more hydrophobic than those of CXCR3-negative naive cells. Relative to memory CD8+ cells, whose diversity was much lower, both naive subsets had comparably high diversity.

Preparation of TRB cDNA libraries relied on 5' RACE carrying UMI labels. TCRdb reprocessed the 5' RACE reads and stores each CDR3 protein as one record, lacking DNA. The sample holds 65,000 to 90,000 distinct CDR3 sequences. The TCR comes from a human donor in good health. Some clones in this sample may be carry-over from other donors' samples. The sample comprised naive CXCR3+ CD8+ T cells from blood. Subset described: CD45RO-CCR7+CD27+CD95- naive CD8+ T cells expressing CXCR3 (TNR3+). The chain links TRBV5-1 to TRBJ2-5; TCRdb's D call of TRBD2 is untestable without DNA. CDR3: CASSRDSAGDRPQETQYF.